The next 22 T cell receptor beta chains were all read from a single sample in a study of blood T cell repertoires in COVID-19. The method was immunoSEQ multiplex PCR; TCRdb's version includes in-frame clones alone and lacks a portion of them. The sample holds around 360,000 clones, over 75% seen once. The sequencing sample was made of peripheral blood. All receptors derive from a woman in her 30s with COVID-19, enrolled during active disease.

V is TRBV19 and J is TRBJ1-1; possible D gene TRBD1, 6 bases. Germline V CDR1 and CDR2: LNHDA, SQIVND (reference sequence). The CDR3 totals 13 residues. The V end was cut by 6 bases, the J end by 1 base, with 9 bases between. CDR3 DNA sequence: TGTGCCAGTAGCCCACAGGGGAACACTGAAGCTTTCTTT. Protein product: CASSPQGNTEAFF.

This clone was seen once. J is TRBJ1-5 and V is TRBV3-1 (or the pseudogene TRBV3-2), with a possible D match to TRBD1 (5 bases). The ends were cut back, 2 bases at V and 2 bases at J, with 7 bases in the middle. The germline V gene has CDR1 LGHDT and CDR2 YNNKEL (reference sequence). The length of the CDR3 is 14 residues. In DNA, the CDR3 is TGTGCCAGCAGCCAACTCAGGGGCAATCAGCCCCAGCATTTT. Its translation: CASSQLRGNQPQHF.

This rearrangement joins TRBV9 to TRBJ2-3; TRBD1 is a possible D gene (5 bases). CDR1 is SGDLS and CDR2 is YYNGEE in the germline V gene. The CDR3 has 15 residues. V was clipped by 3 bases and J by 4 bases, with 15 bases between them. The CDR3 nucleotides read TGTGCCAGCAGCGCCGACCAATCGACAGCAGATACGCAGTATTTT. This gives the protein CASSADQSTADTQYF. Variable domain in full (rest from reference TRBV9 and TRBJ2-3): DSGVTQTPKHLITATGQRVTLRCSPRSGDLSVYWYQQSLDQGLQFLIQYYNGEERAKGNILERFSAQQFPDLHSELNLSSLELGDSALYFCASSADQSTADTQYFGPGTRLTVL.

The chain couples TRBV27 to TRBJ1-2; D is possibly TRBD1 (6 bases). V lost 2 bases, J lost 6 bases, and 16 bases lay in between. Germline V gene data show CDR1 as MNHEY and CDR2 as SMNVEV (reference sequence). CDR3 size: 15 residues. CDR3 sequence (DNA): TGTGCCAGCAGTTTAACCCCCGAGGGGGTAAATGGCTACACCTTC. It specifies CASSLTPEGVNGYTF.

J is TRBJ1-5 and V is TRBV6-6, with a weak D call TRBD1 (6 bases). V was clipped by 5 bases and J by 6 bases, with 20 bases between them. The CDR3 totals 16 residues. Germline V gene data show CDR1 as MNHNY and CDR2 as SVGAGI (reference sequence). CDR3 residues: CASSRSTRGRVQPQHF. CDR3 bases: TGTGCCAGCAGTCGATCGACCAGGGGAAGGGTTCAGCCCCAGCATTTT.

This chain joins TRBV12-5 and TRBJ1-2, with 11 bases matching TRBD1. CDR3 size: 14 residues. Germline values: CDR1 LGHNT, CDR2 FRNRAP. V gave up 1 base and J gave up 7 bases; unmatched junction bases: 2. CDR3 protein: CASGLGTGGGGYTF. The CDR3 DNA reads TGTGCTAGTGGTTTGGGGACAGGGGGCGGTGGCTACACCTTC. Filled out from reference TRBV12-5 and TRBJ1-2, the complete variable domain reads DARVTQTPRHKVTEMGQEVTMRCQPILGHNTVFWYRQTMMQGLELLAYFRNRAPLDDSGMPKDRFSAEMPDATLATLKIQPSEPRDSAVYFCASGLGTGGGGYTFGSGTRLTVV.

The genes are TRBV3-1 (or the pseudogene TRBV3-2) and TRBJ2-2; D is ambiguous. The V end lost 4 bases, the J end lost 9 bases, and 12 bases lay between the germline ends. The CDR3 totals 13 residues. Germline V gene sequence: CDR1 LGHDT, CDR2 YNNKEL (reference sequence). CDR3 loop: CASSLEPGWELFF. CDR3 DNA: TGTGCCAGCAGCCTAGAGCCAGGCTGGGAGCTGTTTTTT.

The chain employs TRBV18 and TRBJ1-2; TRBD1 might be the D (6 bases). V was shortened by 8 bases and J by 1 base, with 14 bases between the two germline ends. In germline, CDR1 is KGHSH, CDR2 LQKENI. The length of the CDR3 is 14 residues. The CDR3 sequence is CASATDSVNYGYTF. The CDR3 region has the DNA TGTGCCAGCGCTACGGACAGCGTTAACTATGGCTACACCTTC.

The V gene is TRBV28, the J gene TRBJ1-5; D is ambiguous. This CDR3 contains 15 residues. Germline CDR1 reads MDHEN; CDR2 reads SYDVKM. V was cut by 7 bases and J by 4 bases, with 17 bases left in between. In DNA form, the CDR3 reads TGTGCCAGCACCAATGGTGTGGTCGGTAATCAGCCCCAGCATTTT. This gives the protein CASTNGVVGNQPQHF.

The chain combines TRBV30 with TRBJ1-2; TRBD1 matches 10 bases. The junction had 7 bases not matched to a gene; V was cut back by 4 bases and J by 2 bases. Germline V CDR1 and CDR2: GTSNPN, SVGIG (reference sequence). This CDR3 is 15 amino acids long. In nucleotides, the CDR3 is TGTGCCTGGACCCTCCGGGACAGGGGAAACTATGGCTACACCTTC. Its translation: CAWTLRDRGNYGYTF.

This clone has more than one count but fewer than ten. The V call is TRBV7-8, the J call TRBJ2-3, with a tentative D call TRBD2 (5 bases). The ends were cut back, 4 bases at V and 1 base at J, with 15 bases in the middle. The length of the CDR3 is 16 residues. Germline V lookup: CDR1 SGHVS, CDR2 FQNEAQ. DNA for the CDR3: TGTGCCAGCAGCTCATTCCAGGCCGGGGGCACAGATACGCAGTATTTT. It translates to CASSSFQAGGTDTQYF.

The chain is built from TRBV27 and TRBJ2-2, with 9 bases aligning to TRBD2. Germline V CDR1 and CDR2: MNHEY, SMNVEV (reference sequence). CDR3 size: 17 residues. J lost 3 bases, V lost 4 bases, and 9 bases had no gene match. CDR3 nucleotide sequence: TGTGCCAGCAGTTGGCAATTAGCGGGAGCGTACACCGGGGAGCTGTTTTTT. Protein product: CASSWQLAGAYTGELFF.

This rearrangement joins TRBV28 to TRBJ2-1, with 8 bases identical to TRBD2. Trimming at V came to 6 bases and at J to 3 bases, leaving 4 bases not matched to a gene. CDR3 length: 14 residues. Looked up from germline, CDR1 is MDHEN and CDR2 is SYDVKM. The CDR3 DNA reads as TGTGCCAGCAGCCAAACTAGCGGCTACAATGAGCAGTTCTTC. Amino acid sequence: CASSQTSGYNEQFF.

V and J are TRBV24-1 and TRBJ1-5, with 7 bases aligning to TRBD1. Germline CDR1 KGHDR, CDR2 SFDVKD. This CDR3 has 15 amino acids. With V trimmed by 4 bases and J by 1 base, 3 bases remained unmatched. This CDR3 is CATSEARGSNQPQHF. CDR3 nucleotides: TGTGCCACCAGTGAAGCCAGGGGGAGCAATCAGCCCCAGCATTTT.

The gene calls are TRBV7-2 and TRBJ2-7, with D possibly TRBD2 on 6 matching bases. Trimming cost V 4 bases and J 6 bases, with 10 bases left between them. Looked up from germline, CDR1 is SGHTA and CDR2 is FQGNSA. CDR3 length: 12 residues. The CDR3 region has the DNA TGTGCCAGCAGCTCCCGGGGAGGCGAGCAGTACTTC. Translation gives CASSSRGGEQYF.

The V and J genes are TRBV6-6 and TRBJ1-2; the match to TRBD1 covers 7 bases. Trimming took 6 bases from V and 3 from J; bases not matched to a gene: 4. This CDR3 spans 13 amino acids. Germline V CDR1 and CDR2: MNHNY, SVGAGI (reference sequence). The DNA of the CDR3 is TGTGCCAGCAGCCTCACAGGGGACTATGGCTACACCTTC. This encodes CASSLTGDYGYTF.

This clone was counted only a few times. The chain combines TRBV27 with TRBJ2-3; 9 bases map to TRBD2. Germline-derived CDR1 and CDR2 are MNHEY and SMNVEV (reference sequence). This CDR3 spans 19 amino acids. With 7 bases clipped from V and 8 bases from J, the junction kept 25 bases outside the gene matches. CDR3 region: CASKRAGDFAGGRGGTQYF. DNA for the CDR3: TGTGCCAGCAAAAGGGCAGGGGATTTCGCGGGAGGGAGGGGAGGTACGCAGTATTTT.

The chain couples TRBV6-2 or TRBV6-3 to TRBJ2-3; D ambiguous. This CDR3 has 15 residues. Between the trimmed V and J ends, which lost 2 bases and 4 bases, there was a span of 13 bases. Germline lookup yields CDR1 MNHEY and CDR2 SVGEGT. The CDR3 protein is CASSYILDSSDTQYF. CDR3 in DNA: TGTGCCAGCAGTTACATCCTAGATTCATCAGATACGCAGTATTTT.

V and J are TRBV20-1 and TRBJ1-1; D not resolved. Germline V gives CDR1 DFQATT, CDR2 SNEGSKA (reference sequence). The length of the CDR3 is 11 residues. Deletions cut 7 bases from V and 1 base from J, with 7 bases between. The CDR3 protein is CSGRWNTEAFF. DNA of the CDR3: TGCAGTGGGAGGTGGAACACTGAAGCTTTCTTT.

The genes are TRBV4-1 and TRBJ2-7; 7 nucleotides match TRBD1. The CDR3 spans 17 residues. Germline CDR1 and CDR2: MGHRA and YSYEKL. J was trimmed by 3 bases and V by 2 bases; bases with no gene match: 13. CDR3 coding DNA: TGCGCCAGCAGCCAATCTATCGTCCGGGACAGTATCTACGAGCAGTACTTC. Its translation: CASSQSIVRDSIYEQYF.

A single count supports this clone. This chain uses TRBV4-1 with TRBJ2-1; D is possibly TRBD1 (6 bases). The germline V and J ends were trimmed by 3 bases and 4 bases, with 10 bases remaining between them. The CDR3 runs 14 residues. Germline CDR1 is MGHRA and CDR2 is YSYEKL. The CDR3 DNA is TGCGCCAGCAGCCAGCGACAGGATTACAATGAGCAGTTCTTC. This translates into CASSQRQDYNEQFF.

This chain links TRBV2 with TRBJ2-5; a weak D match, TRBD2 (6 bases). V lost 5 bases, J lost 4 bases, and 14 bases lay in between. CDR1 and CDR2 (germline): SNHLY, FYNNEI. The CDR3 sequence is 14 residues long. For the CDR3, the DNA is TGTGCCAGCAGTAGTTACGGGGGTGGAGAGACCCAGTACTTC. Its translation is CASSSYGGGETQYF.